The following is a T cell receptor beta chain sequence with its context. Study processing details: Reference gene primer amplification yielded estimated nucleated cell counts. Profiled with immunoSEQ multiplex PCR; TCRdb holds only in-frame clones, not every one. D and trimming were read from the DNA, whereas the V and J calls and clone size are those reported in that table. The table shows almost 250,000 clones, with approximately 90% occurring only once. The data originate from a study of blood T cell repertoires in COVID-19. Across the whole study: From T cells, B-cell-depleted T cells, or PBMCs came the material, which was cDNA or gDNA.

Between the trimmed V and J ends, which lost 7 bases and 2 bases, there was a span of 15 bases. The germline CDR1 and CDR2 sequences are LNHDA and SQIVND (reference sequence). The CDR3 spans 15 residues. Cohort assignment relied on participant-reported clinical history. Resolution of symptoms, clearance, or two negative PCRs was present in recovered Cohort 3 donors. This clonotype was obtained from a woman in her twenties or thirties who had recovered from COVID-19. The chain has TRBV19 and TRBJ1-5; D may be TRBD1 (6 bases). The sequenced sample was PBMCs or T cells enriched from blood (not recorded which). Written as DNA, the CDR3 is TGTGCCAGTACCGGTCCCAACAGGGGCAATCAGCCCCAGCATTTT. This translates into CASTGPNRGNQPQHF.